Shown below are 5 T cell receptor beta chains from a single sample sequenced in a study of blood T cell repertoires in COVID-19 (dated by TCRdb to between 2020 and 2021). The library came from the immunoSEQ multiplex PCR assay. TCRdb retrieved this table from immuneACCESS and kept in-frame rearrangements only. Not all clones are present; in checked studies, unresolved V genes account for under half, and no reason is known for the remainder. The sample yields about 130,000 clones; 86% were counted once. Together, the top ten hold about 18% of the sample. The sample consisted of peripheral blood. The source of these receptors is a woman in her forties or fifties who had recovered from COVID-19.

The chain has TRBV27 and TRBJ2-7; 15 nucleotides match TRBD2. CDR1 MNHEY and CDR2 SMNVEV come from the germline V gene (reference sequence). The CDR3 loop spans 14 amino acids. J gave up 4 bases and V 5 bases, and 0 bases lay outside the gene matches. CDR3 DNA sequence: TGTGCCAGCAGTGGGACTAGCGGGAGGTACGAGCAGTACTTC. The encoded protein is CASSGTSGRYEQYF.

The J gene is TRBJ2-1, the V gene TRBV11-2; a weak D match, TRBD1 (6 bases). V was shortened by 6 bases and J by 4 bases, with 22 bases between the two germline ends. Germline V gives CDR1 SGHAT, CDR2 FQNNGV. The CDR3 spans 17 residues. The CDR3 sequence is CASRPGADSTGYNEQFF. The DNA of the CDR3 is TGTGCCAGCAGACCAGGGGCAGACTCGACTGGGTACAATGAGCAGTTCTTC.

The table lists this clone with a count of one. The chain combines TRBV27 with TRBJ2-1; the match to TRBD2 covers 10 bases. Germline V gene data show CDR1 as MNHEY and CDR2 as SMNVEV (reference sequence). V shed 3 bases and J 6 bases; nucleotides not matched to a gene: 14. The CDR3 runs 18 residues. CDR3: CASSFSISLAGGLNEQFF. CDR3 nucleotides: TGTGCCAGCAGTTTCTCCATCTCGTTAGCGGGAGGTCTCAATGAGCAGTTCTTC.

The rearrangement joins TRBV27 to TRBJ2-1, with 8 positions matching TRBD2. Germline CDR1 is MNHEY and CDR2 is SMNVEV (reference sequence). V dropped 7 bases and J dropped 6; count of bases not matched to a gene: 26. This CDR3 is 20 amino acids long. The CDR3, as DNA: TGTGCCAGCACCACTACCCACCGGGGTGGGTTAGCGGGACGCCTCAATGAGCAGTTCTTC. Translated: CASTTTHRGGLAGRLNEQFF.

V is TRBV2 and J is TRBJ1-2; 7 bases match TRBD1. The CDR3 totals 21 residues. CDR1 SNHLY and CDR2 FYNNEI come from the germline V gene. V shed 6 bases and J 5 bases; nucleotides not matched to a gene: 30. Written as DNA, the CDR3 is TGTGCCAGCAGCGGAACCTTACCCACAGGGGTTAAAGAAAGGATTTCGTATGGCTACACCTTC. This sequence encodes CASSGTLPTGVKERISYGYTF.